The 18 T cell receptor beta chains given below trace back to one sample, sequenced in a study of blood T cell repertoires in COVID-19. Here immunoSEQ multiplex PCR was the method, and the copy in TCRdb shows in-frame clones only, minus some. Of about 200,000 clones in the sample, about nine tenths were seen once. Material for sequencing was peripheral blood. The receptors shown here come from a young man with active or convalescent COVID-19.

The J gene is TRBJ2-3, the V gene TRBV7-3, with TRBD2 identical over 9 bases. CDR1 is SGHTA and CDR2 is FQGTGA in the germline V gene. This CDR3 contains 15 residues. The V segment lost 1 base and the J segment 3 bases; nucleotides outside the gene matches: 2. The CDR3 loop reads CASSLNAGGTDTQYF. The CDR3 coding sequence is TGTGCCAGCAGCTTAAACGCGGGAGGGACAGATACGCAGTATTTT.

The CDR3 sequence is CASSLNRDSQNGYTF. CDR3 bases: TGTGCCAGCAGCTTAAATCGGGACAGTCAAAATGGCTACACCTTC. This sequence joins TRBV7-9 and TRBJ1-2; 7 positions match TRBD1. Germline lookup yields CDR1 SEHNR and CDR2 FQNEAQ (reference sequence). The CDR3 contains 15 residues. V was clipped by 2 bases and J by 6 bases; unmatched bases: 9.

This sequence joins TRBV6-4 and TRBJ1-5; D is undetermined. The CDR3 runs to 13 residues. Trimming removed 3 bases at V and 2 bases at J, with 5 bases between. The germline gives CDR1 MRHNA, CDR2 SNTAGT. CDR3 residues: CASSESGNQPQHF. CDR3 DNA sequence: TGTGCCAGCAGTGAGTCTGGCAATCAGCCCCAGCATTTT.

The chain combines TRBV5-5 with TRBJ2-1; no definite D call. V was cut by 0 bases and J by 4 bases, with 17 bases left in between. CDR1 is SGHKS, CDR2 YYEKEE, per germline (reference sequence). This CDR3 contains 17 residues. The CDR3 protein is CASSLDQTTLGYNEQFF. The CDR3 region has the DNA TGTGCCAGCAGCTTGGACCAAACGACTCTTGGATACAATGAGCAGTTCTTC.

This clone has just one count. V and J are TRBV15 and TRBJ2-1; 8 bases line up with TRBD1. The V segment lost 0 bases and the J segment 5 bases; nucleotides outside the gene matches: 9. Germline V gene data show CDR1 as LNHNV and CDR2 as YYDKDF (reference sequence). The CDR3 has 17 amino acids. CDR3 in DNA: TGTGCCACCAGCAGAGATTTAGGGCAGGGGGCTAACAATGAGCAGTTCTTC. This gives the protein CATSRDLGQGANNEQFF. The entire variable domain, with the rest obtained from reference TRBV15 and TRBJ2-1, is as follows: DAMVIQNPRYQVTQFGKPVTLSCSQTLNHNVMYWYQQKSSQAPKLLFHYYDKDFNNEADTPDNFQSRRPNTSFCFLDIRSPGLGDTAMYLCATSRDLGQGANNEQFFGPGTRLTVL.

This clone was detected once. The chain uses TRBV2 and TRBJ1-1; D is ambiguous. This CDR3 has 13 amino acids. V gave up 1 base and J gave up 10 bases, with 13 bases separating them. Looked up from germline, CDR1 is SNHLY and CDR2 is FYNNEI. CDR3 loop: CASSEGRVSGAFF. CDR3 coding DNA: TGTGCCAGCAGTGAAGGACGGGTTAGCGGAGCTTTCTTT.

This chain uses TRBV4-1 with TRBJ2-1; D may be TRBD2 (6 bases). V was clipped by 0 bases and J by 6 bases, with 12 bases between them. Germline values: CDR1 MGHRA, CDR2 YSYEKL. The CDR3 is made up of 15 amino acids. The CDR3 sequence is CASSQDAGRPNEQFF. The CDR3, as DNA: TGCGCCAGCAGCCAAGATGCGGGGAGGCCCAATGAGCAGTTCTTC.

The chain combines TRBV5-1 with TRBJ2-7; D is unclear. The V end lost 0 bases, the J end lost 2 bases, and 9 bases lay between the germline ends. The V gene's germline CDR1 is SGHRS and CDR2 YFSETQ. This CDR3 contains 14 residues. The DNA of the CDR3 is TGCGCCAGCAGCTTGGCGCTGGGCCCCTACGAGCAGTACTTC. Translation gives CASSLALGPYEQYF.

The chain recombines TRBV2 with TRBJ2-1; a weak D match, TRBD1 (6 bases). CDR1 SNHLY and CDR2 FYNNEI come from the germline V gene. The V end lost 7 bases, the J end lost 10 bases, and 11 bases lay between the germline ends. The CDR3 consists of 11 residues. Written as DNA, the CDR3 is TGTGCCAGCACAAGACAGGTAGAGCAGTTCTTC. It encodes CASTRQVEQFF.

This clone was counted a single time. The gene calls are TRBV19 and TRBJ1-5, with no clear D. This CDR3 is built from 15 residues. CDR1 is LNHDA and CDR2 is SQIVND in the germline V gene (reference sequence). Trimming cost V 4 bases and J 7 bases, with 17 bases left between them. CDR3 sequence: CASSTESQPWQPQHF. The CDR3 coding sequence is TGTGCCAGTAGTACGGAGAGCCAGCCCTGGCAGCCCCAGCATTTT.

The CDR3 bases are TGTGCCAGCAGCCATCGGGACAGGGCAGGGGAGCTGTTTTTT. Translating gives CASSHRDRAGELFF. This chain links TRBV3-1 (or the pseudogene TRBV3-2) with TRBJ2-2, with 9 nucleotides matching TRBD1. V shed 3 bases, J shed 8 bases, and the junction held 4 bases outside the gene matches. Germline CDR1 reads LGHDT; CDR2 reads YNNKEL (reference sequence). This CDR3 has 14 amino acids.

J is TRBJ1-1 and V is TRBV6-5, with D maybe TRBD1 (6 bases). Trimming stripped 5 bases from V and 1 base from J, with 8 bases between. This CDR3 region has 13 residues. Germline-derived CDR1 and CDR2 are MNHEY and SVGAGI. The CDR3 is CASSLDRNTEAFF. For the CDR3, the DNA is TGTGCCAGCAGTCTGGACAGGAACACTGAAGCTTTCTTT.

The chain uses TRBV6-1 and TRBJ2-3; D is perhaps TRBD1 (5 bases). Germline V gives CDR1 MNHNS, CDR2 SASEGT. Trimming left V 2 bases short and J 4 bases short, with 10 bases between. This CDR3 region has 14 residues. The CDR3 sequence: CASSENRLPDTQYF. The CDR3 DNA reads TGTGCCAGCAGTGAAAACAGGTTACCAGATACGCAGTATTTT.

This clone was observed a single time. This chain connects TRBV29-1 to TRBJ1-2, with a weak D call TRBD1 (5 bases). The CDR3 sequence is 12 residues long. V gave up 6 bases and J gave up 0 bases, with 8 bases separating them. Germline V gene data show CDR1 as SQVTM and CDR2 as ANQGSEA. CDR3 bases: TGCAGCGTGACAGTAGCTAACTATGGCTACACCTTC. It translates to CSVTVANYGYTF.

Only a few counts were recorded for this clone. The J gene is TRBJ1-1, the V gene TRBV16; tentatively, D is TRBD1 (5 bases). V was pared by 2 bases and J by 0 bases, with 10 bases between. The CDR3 is 15 amino acids. Per germline, CDR1 KGHSY and CDR2 FQNENV. CDR3 sequence: CASSQRQILNTEAFF. CDR3 nucleotide sequence: TGTGCCAGCAGCCAAAGACAGATATTGAACACTGAAGCTTTCTTT.

The V gene is TRBV3-1 (or the pseudogene TRBV3-2), the J gene TRBJ2-7; 14 nucleotides agree with TRBD2. J lost 6 bases, V lost 0 bases, and 4 bases had no gene match. The CDR3 contains 16 residues. Germline V gives CDR1 LGHDT, CDR2 YNNKEL (reference sequence). The CDR3 region has the DNA TGTGCCAGCAGCCAAGAGACTAGCGGGAGGGCGGGCGAGCAGTACTTC. It codes for CASSQETSGRAGEQYF.

This sequence joins TRBV5-1 and TRBJ2-7; D possibly corresponds to TRBD1 (6 bases). In germline, CDR1 is SGHRS, CDR2 YFSETQ. V dropped 4 bases and J dropped 2 bases, with 13 bases sitting between them. CDR3 length: 14 residues. CDR3 bases: TGCGCCAGCAGCACGTCGGGACAAACCTACGAGCAGTACTTC. Its protein is CASSTSGQTYEQYF.

The gene calls are TRBV11-2 and TRBJ2-2, with 14 nucleotides matching TRBD2. The V gene end was trimmed by 2 bases and the J gene end by 7 bases; junction bases not matched to a gene: 6. This CDR3 spans 17 amino acids. In germline, CDR1 is SGHAT, CDR2 FQNNGV. The DNA for the CDR3 is TGTGCCAGCAGCTTAACCGGACTAGCGGGAGGAGTCGGGGAGCTGTTTTTT. Its translation is CASSLTGLAGGVGELFF.